This is a list of T cell receptor beta chains from one sample in a study of blood T cell repertoires in COVID-19. TCRdb's copy holds only in-frame clones and misses some; the assay was immunoSEQ multiplex PCR. Of about 220,000 clones listed, over 70% are singletons. Input material: peripheral blood. The receptors derive from a woman in her 70s with acute or convalescent COVID-19. Both conserved end residues are part of each CDR3. The order of the fields is V gene, J gene, CDR3 protein.

TRBV5-1	TRBJ2-1	CASSLDGSGGLPFF
TRBV9	TRBJ2-1	CASSVSALESQFF
TRBV3-1/TRBV3-2	TRBJ1-4	CASSQDQVGLLF
TRBV7-9	TRBJ2-7	CASSLSISGDEQYF
TRBV7-2	TRBJ1-5	CASSPDRNQPQHF
TRBV27	TRBJ2-2	CASRVAGITGELFF
TRBV4-3	TRBJ1-6	CASSQDSGGNSPLHF
TRBV10-3	TRBJ2-7	CAISEGGSQQGIYEQYF
TRBV10-1	TRBJ2-3	CASSEGTSGLSTDTQYF
TRBV19	TRBJ1-2	CASNRGNYGYTF
TRBV2	TRBJ2-5	CASSGTSGGSETQYF
TRBV7-8	TRBJ2-1	CASSLGGLAEPHYNEQFF
TRBV19	TRBJ2-3	CASSIRVADTQYF
TRBV3-1/TRBV3-2	TRBJ1-3	CASSQGSGVGGNTIYF
TRBV7-2	TRBJ2-7	CASSLSLAGGLEQYF
TRBV2	TRBJ2-5	CASSEALTSKETQYF
TRBV6-2/TRBV6-3	TRBJ2-7	CATTPGQGPYEQYF
TRBV6-5	TRBJ1-5	CASSRDGNQPQHF
TRBV7-6	TRBJ2-7	CASSLRTGAYEQYF
TRBV19	TRBJ1-2	CASRGPRFGGYTF
TRBV11-3	TRBJ2-1	CASSLASGGAGHEQFF
TRBV4-3	TRBJ2-7	CASSRGQGAGEQYF
TRBV19	TRBJ1-1	CASGGQGVTEAFF
TRBV6-5	TRBJ2-6	CASSYQHSGANVLTF
TRBV10-2	TRBJ1-4	CASSEGRGNEKLFF
TRBV18	TRBJ2-5	CASSPPSLSQETQYF
TRBV7-9	TRBJ1-3	CASSPIDLLDRAGNTIYF
TRBV7-2	TRBJ2-3	CASSLNGGTDTQYF
TRBV5-1	TRBJ2-1	CASTLATYNEQFF
TRBV7-9	TRBJ2-2	CASRGLAGSSTGELFF
TRBV30	TRBJ2-3	CAWRGLAVTDTQYF
TRBV19	TRBJ1-2	CASSLEQGAANYGYTF
TRBV11-2	TRBJ2-1	CASSLASPKEYEQFF
TRBV19	TRBJ2-3	CASRPTGSTDTQYF
TRBV5-1	TRBJ2-5	CASSAGETQYF
TRBV19	TRBJ2-5	CASSFGAGTQETQYF
TRBV12-3/TRBV12-4	TRBJ1-1	CASSFTGTEAFF
TRBV7-3	TRBJ2-3	CASSDSGGSDTQYF
TRBV18	TRBJ1-1	CASSPPEGKNTEAFF
TRBV14	TRBJ2-5	CASSRDRVPKETQYF
TRBV4-2	TRBJ1-2	CASSQEGGYTF
TRBV7-2	TRBJ2-2	CASSYRVSSGELFF
TRBV18	TRBJ2-1	CASSATSGGLF
TRBV18	TRBJ1-6	CASSQGQNNSPLHF
TRBV9	TRBJ2-5	CASSWGDRQETQYF
TRBV10-3	TRBJ1-6	CAINRDPKNSPLHF
TRBV4-1	TRBJ2-3	CASSLSPGELTQYF
TRBV18	TRBJ1-3	CASSQQGNTGNTIYF
TRBV5-4	TRBJ1-2	CASSEGTGVIYGYTF
TRBV20-1	TRBJ2-5	CSARGGETQYF
TRBV24-1	TRBJ1-2	CATSDRTQGKGYTF
TRBV19	TRBJ2-5	CASSPMDTYQETQYF
TRBV6-5	TRBJ1-5	CASRPKSYSNQPQHF
TRBV13	TRBJ1-2	CASSSPTGYGYTF
TRBV5-4	TRBJ1-3	CASSLGWTDSGNTIYF